The 5 T cell receptor beta chains given below trace back to one sample, sequenced in a study of glioma-infiltrating T cells. The iRepertoire nested amplicon-rescue multiplex PCR amplified TCR alpha and beta CDR3s from RNA. MiXCR, applied by TCRdb to the multiplex PCR reads, yields one record per CDR3 protein. Of around 180,000 distinct CDR3 sequences in the sample, around 40% were seen once. Sequencing used glioma tissue, nonneoplastic brain tissue, or PBMCs (not recorded which). These receptor sequences come from a human donor with low-grade glioma or glioblastoma, undergoing nonglioma brain surgery, or in good health (not recorded which).

The rearrangement uses TRBV2 and TRBJ2-7, with D perhaps given as TRBD1 or TRBD2 (5 bases each). Germline CDR1 and CDR2: SNHLY and FYNNEI. The CDR3 is 16 amino acids. The V end lost 10 bases, the J end lost 4 bases, and 26 bases lay between the germline ends. This CDR3 is CATGHGLEDPGYEQYF. The CDR3 DNA reads as TGTGCCACCGGACACGGACTGGAGGACCCGGGGTACGAGCAGTACTTC.

The V and J genes are TRBV12-3 or TRBV12-4 and TRBJ2-7; D call uncertain. The germline V and J ends were trimmed by 7 bases and 1 base, with 8 bases remaining between them. The CDR3 is 12 residues long. CDR3 amino acids: CASIRGSYEQYF. In DNA, the CDR3 is TGTGCCAGCATCCGTGGTTCCTACGAGCAGTACTTC.

This chain connects TRBV12-3 or TRBV12-4 to TRBJ1-5; possible D gene TRBD1, 6 bases. The CDR3 consists of 13 residues. V was trimmed by 7 bases and J by 5 bases, leaving 12 bases between them. In DNA form, the CDR3 reads TGTGCCAGCAAAATGACAGGAGATCAGCCCCAGCATTTT. Translation gives CASKMTGDQPQHF.

Regarding this clonotype: One base away lies a much larger clone, so this may be a sequencing read error. V is TRBV28 and J is TRBJ2-1; 10 positions agree with TRBD2. Germline-derived CDR1 and CDR2 are MDHEN and SYDVKM. V trimming: 6 bases; J trimming: 7 bases; junction bases outside the gene matches: 9. The CDR3 has 15 amino acids. The CDR3 sequence: CASSPSGSQLNEQFF. CDR3 DNA sequence: TGTGCCAGCAGCCCTAGCGGGAGCCAGTTAAATGAGCAGTTCTTC.

V gene TRBV12-3 or TRBV12-4 combines with J gene TRBJ1-6; 8 bases align to TRBD1. This CDR3 spans 13 amino acids. Losses at the gene ends were 6 bases for V and 14 bases for J; bases not matched to a gene: 9. The CDR3 DNA reads TGTGCCAGCAGCGGACAGGGCGCTCGGTCCCTCCACTTT. Protein: CASSGQGARSLHF.